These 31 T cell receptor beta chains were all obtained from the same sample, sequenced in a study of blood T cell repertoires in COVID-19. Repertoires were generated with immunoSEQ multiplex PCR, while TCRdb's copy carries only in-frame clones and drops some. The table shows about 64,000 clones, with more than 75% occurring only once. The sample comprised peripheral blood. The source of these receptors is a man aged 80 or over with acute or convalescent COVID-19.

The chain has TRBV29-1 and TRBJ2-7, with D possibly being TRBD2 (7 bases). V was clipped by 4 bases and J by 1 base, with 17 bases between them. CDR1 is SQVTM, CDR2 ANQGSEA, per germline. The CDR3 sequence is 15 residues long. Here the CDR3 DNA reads TGCAGCGTTGGGGTCCAAGCGGGGACATCCTACGAGCAGTACTTC. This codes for CSVGVQAGTSYEQYF.

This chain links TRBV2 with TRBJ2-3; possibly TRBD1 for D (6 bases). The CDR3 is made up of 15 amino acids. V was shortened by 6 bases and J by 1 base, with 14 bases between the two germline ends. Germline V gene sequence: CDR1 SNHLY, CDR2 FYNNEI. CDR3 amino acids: CASRGGEGGTDTQYF. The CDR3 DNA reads TGTGCCAGCAGAGGTGGAGAGGGGGGCACAGATACGCAGTATTTT.

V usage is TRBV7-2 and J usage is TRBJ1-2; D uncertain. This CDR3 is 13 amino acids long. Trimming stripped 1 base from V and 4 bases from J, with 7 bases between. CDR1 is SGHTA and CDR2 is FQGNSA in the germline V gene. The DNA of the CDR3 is TGTGCCAGCAGCTTAGGTTCCAGCTATGGCTACACCTTC. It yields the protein CASSLGSSYGYTF.

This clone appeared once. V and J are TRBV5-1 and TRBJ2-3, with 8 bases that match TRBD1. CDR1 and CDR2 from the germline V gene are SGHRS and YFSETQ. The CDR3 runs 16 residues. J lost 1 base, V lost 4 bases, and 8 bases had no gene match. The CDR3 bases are TGCGCCAGCAGCCGATCAGGGGGCGCGGGCACAGATACGCAGTATTTT. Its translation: CASSRSGGAGTDTQYF.

In DNA, the CDR3 is TGTGCCAGTAGTAAGCGCGTCGGGGAGACCCAGTACTTC. It specifies CASSKRVGETQYF. The chain carries TRBV19 and TRBJ2-5, with D unclear. The CDR3 is 13 residues long. Germline CDR1 is LNHDA and CDR2 is SQIVND (reference sequence). V lost 4 bases, J lost 5 bases, and 11 bases lay in between.

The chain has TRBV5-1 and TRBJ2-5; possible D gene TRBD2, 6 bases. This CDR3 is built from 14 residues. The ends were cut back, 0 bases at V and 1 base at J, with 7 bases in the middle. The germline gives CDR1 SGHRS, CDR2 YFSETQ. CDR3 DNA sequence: TGCGCCAGCAGCTTGGCCGGGAGCCAAGAGACCCAGTACTTC. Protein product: CASSLAGSQETQYF.

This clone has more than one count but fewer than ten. The CDR3 region is CASSKETFSGRVRNEQFF. The DNA of the CDR3 is TGTGCCAGCAGCAAAGAGACCTTTAGCGGGAGAGTCAGAAATGAGCAGTTCTTC. The rearrangement uses TRBV21-1 and TRBJ2-1; the table's D call TRBD2 went unverified against the DNA. TRBV21-1 is annotated as a pseudogene. The CDR3 has 18 amino acids.

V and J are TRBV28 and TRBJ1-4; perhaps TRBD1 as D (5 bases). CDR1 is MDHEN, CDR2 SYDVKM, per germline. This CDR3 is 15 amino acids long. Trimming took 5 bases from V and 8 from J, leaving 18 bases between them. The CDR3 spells CASSPSSVRGEKLFF. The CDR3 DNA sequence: TGTGCCAGCAGTCCGAGTTCGGTACGGGGGGAAAAACTGTTTTTT.

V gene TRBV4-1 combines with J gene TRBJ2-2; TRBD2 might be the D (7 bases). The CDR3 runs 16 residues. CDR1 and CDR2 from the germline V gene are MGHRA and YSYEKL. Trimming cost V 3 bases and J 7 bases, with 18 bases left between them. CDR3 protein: CASSQGWGGRFGELFF. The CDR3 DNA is TGCGCCAGCAGCCAGGGATGGGGGGGGCGGTTCGGGGAGCTGTTTTTT.

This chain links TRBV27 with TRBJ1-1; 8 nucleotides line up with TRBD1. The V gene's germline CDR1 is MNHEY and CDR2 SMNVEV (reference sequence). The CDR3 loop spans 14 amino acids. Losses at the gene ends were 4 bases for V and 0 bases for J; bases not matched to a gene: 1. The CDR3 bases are TGTGCCAGCAGTTCAGGGGGCTTGAACACTGAAGCTTTCTTT. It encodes CASSSGGLNTEAFF.

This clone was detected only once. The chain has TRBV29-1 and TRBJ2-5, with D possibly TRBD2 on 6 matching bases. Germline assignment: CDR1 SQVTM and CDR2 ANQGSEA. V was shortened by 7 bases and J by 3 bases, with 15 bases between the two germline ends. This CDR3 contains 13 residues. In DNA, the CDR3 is TGCAGCGCAACTCCGGGACTTAAAGAGACCCAGTACTTC. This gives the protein CSATPGLKETQYF.

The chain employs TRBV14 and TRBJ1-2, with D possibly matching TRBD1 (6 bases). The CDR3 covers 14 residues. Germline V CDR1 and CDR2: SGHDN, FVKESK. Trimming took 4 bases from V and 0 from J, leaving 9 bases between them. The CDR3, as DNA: TGTGCCAGCAGCCTGGGGGCGACTAACTATGGCTACACCTTC. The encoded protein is CASSLGATNYGYTF.

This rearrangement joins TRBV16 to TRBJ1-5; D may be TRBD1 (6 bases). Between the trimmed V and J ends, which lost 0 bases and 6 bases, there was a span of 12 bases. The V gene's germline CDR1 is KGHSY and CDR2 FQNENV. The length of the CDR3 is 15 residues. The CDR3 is CASSQSGGPGQPQHF. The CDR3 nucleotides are TGTGCCAGCAGCCAATCGGGGGGGCCGGGTCAGCCCCAGCATTTT. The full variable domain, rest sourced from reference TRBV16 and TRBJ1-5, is GEEVAQTPKHLVRGEGQKAKLYCAPIKGHSYVFWYQQVLKNEFKFLISFQNENVFDETGMPKERFSAKCLPNSPCSLEIQATKLEDSAVYFCASSQSGGPGQPQHFGDGTRLSIL.

The CDR3 sequence: CASRGDRGNTDTQYF. The DNA for the CDR3 is TGTGCCAGCAGGGGGGACAGGGGAAACACAGATACGCAGTATTTT. V is TRBV25-1 and J is TRBJ2-3, with TRBD1 matching over 10 bases. The V and J ends lost 6 bases and 2 bases, in that order; junction bases with no gene match: 5. Germline CDR1 is MGHDK and CDR2 is SYGVNS. The CDR3 extends over 15 amino acids.

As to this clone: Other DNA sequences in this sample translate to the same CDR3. Written as DNA, the CDR3 is TGTGCCATCAGTGAGACAGGGGTAAACTATGGCTACACCTTC. Translating gives CAISETGVNYGYTF. The chain employs TRBV10-3 and TRBJ1-2; the match to TRBD1 covers 7 bases. The CDR3 is made up of 14 amino acids. The J segment lost 2 bases and the V segment lost 2 bases, leaving 2 bases of the junction unmatched. Germline V gene lookup returns CDR1 ENHRY and CDR2 SYGVKD.

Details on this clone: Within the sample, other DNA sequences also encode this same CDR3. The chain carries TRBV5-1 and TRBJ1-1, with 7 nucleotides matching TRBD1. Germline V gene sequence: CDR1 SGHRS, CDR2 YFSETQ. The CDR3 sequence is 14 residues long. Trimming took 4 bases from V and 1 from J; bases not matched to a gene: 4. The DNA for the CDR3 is TGCGCCAGCAGCCCTCGGACAGGGAACACTGAAGCTTTCTTT. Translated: CASSPRTGNTEAFF. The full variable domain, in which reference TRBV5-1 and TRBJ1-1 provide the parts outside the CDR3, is KAGVTQTPRYLIKTRGQQVTLSCSPISGHRSVSWYQQTPGQGLQFLFEYFSETQRNKGNFPGRFSGRQFSNSRSEMNVSTLELGDSALYLCASSPRTGNTEAFFGQGTRLTVV.

CDR3: CASSQEAAGQGAQETQYF. The CDR3 nucleotides are TGTGCCAGCAGCCAAGAAGCTGCGGGACAGGGGGCACAAGAGACCCAGTACTTC. J is TRBJ2-5 and V is TRBV14; TRBD1 aligns across 12 bases. J gave up 2 bases and V 0 bases, and 7 bases lay outside the gene matches. The CDR3 runs to 18 residues. The germline gives CDR1 SGHDN, CDR2 FVKESK.

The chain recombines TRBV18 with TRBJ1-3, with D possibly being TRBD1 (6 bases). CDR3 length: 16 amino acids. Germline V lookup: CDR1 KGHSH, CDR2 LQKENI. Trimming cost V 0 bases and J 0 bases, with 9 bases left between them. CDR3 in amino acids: CASSPPGGLSGNTIYF. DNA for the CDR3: TGTGCCAGCTCACCACCGGGGGGGCTCTCTGGAAACACCATATATTTT.

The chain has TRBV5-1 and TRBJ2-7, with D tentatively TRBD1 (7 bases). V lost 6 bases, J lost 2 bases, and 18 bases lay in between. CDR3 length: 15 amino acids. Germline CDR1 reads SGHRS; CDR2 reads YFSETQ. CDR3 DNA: TGCGCCAGCACCCGGGAGACAGGGTCTACCTACGAGCAGTACTTC. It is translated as CASTRETGSTYEQYF.

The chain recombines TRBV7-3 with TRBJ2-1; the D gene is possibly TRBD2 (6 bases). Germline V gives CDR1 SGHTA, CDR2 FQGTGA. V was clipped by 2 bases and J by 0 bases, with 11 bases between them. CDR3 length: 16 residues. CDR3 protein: CASSLFGSSSYNEQFF. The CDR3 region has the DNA TGTGCCAGCAGCTTATTCGGGAGTAGCTCCTACAATGAGCAGTTCTTC.

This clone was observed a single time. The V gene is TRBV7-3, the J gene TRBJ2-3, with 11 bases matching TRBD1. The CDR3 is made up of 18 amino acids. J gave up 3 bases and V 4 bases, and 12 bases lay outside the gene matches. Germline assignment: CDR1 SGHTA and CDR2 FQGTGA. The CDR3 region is CASSSGTGGRPATDTQYF. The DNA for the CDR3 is TGTGCCAGCAGCTCCGGGACAGGGGGGCGACCCGCGACAGATACGCAGTATTTT.

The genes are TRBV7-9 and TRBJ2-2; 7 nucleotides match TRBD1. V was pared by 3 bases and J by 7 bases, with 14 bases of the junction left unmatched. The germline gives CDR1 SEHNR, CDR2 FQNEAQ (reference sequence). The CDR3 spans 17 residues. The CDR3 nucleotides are TGTGCCAGCAGCTTCGAGCTTGGCCAGGGGGATTTCGGGGAGCTGTTTTTT. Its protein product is CASSFELGQGDFGELFF. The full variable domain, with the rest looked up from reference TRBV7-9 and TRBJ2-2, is DTGVSQNPRHKITKRGQNVTFRCDPISEHNRLYWYRQTLGQGPEFLTYFQNEAQLEKSRLLSDRFSAERPKGSFSTLEIQRTEQGDSAMYLCASSFELGQGDFGELFFGEGSRLTVL.

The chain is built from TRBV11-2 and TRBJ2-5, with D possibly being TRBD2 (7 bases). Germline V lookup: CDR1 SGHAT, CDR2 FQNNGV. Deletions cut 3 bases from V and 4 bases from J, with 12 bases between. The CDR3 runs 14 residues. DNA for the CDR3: TGTGCCAGCAGCTTGCGGGGGCCTCGAGAGACCCAGTACTTC. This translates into CASSLRGPRETQYF.

CDR3 protein: CASTGLQNTEAFF. The DNA for the CDR3 is TGTGCCAGCACAGGGCTTCAGAACACTGAAGCTTTCTTT. The chain employs TRBV28 and TRBJ1-1, with a tentative D call TRBD1 (5 bases). The germline V gene encodes CDR1 MDHEN and CDR2 SYDVKM. Trimming left V 7 bases short and J 1 base short, with 10 bases between. CDR3 length equals 13 residues.

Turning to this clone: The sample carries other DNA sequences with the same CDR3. CDR3 in DNA: TGCAGCGTCACAGGGGGCGGAGAGACCCAGTACTTC. Its protein is CSVTGGGETQYF. This chain connects TRBV29-1 to TRBJ2-5; 9 bases fit TRBD1. The CDR3 extends over 12 amino acids. The germline V gene has CDR1 SQVTM and CDR2 ANQGSEA. Germline trimming cut 6 bases from V and 4 bases from J; bases unmatched to any gene: 3.

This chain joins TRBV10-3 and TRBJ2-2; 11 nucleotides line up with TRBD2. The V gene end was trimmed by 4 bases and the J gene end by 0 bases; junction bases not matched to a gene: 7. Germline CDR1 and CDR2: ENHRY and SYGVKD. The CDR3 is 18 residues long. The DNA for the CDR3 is TGTGCCATCAGTGTGGTAGCGGGAGGGCCCTCGAACACCGGGGAGCTGTTTTTT. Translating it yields CAISVVAGGPSNTGELFF.

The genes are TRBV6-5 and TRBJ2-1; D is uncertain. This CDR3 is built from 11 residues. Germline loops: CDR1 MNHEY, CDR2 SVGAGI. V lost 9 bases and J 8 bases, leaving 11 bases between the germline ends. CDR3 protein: CASRRVDEQFF. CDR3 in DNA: TGTGCCAGTAGGAGAGTTGATGAGCAGTTCTTC.

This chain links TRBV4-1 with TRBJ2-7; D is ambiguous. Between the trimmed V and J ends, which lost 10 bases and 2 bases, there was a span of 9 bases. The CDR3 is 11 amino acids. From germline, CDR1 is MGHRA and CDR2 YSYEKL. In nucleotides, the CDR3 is TGCGCCATCTATCCCACCTACGAGCAGTACTTC. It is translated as CAIYPTYEQYF.

CDR3 residues: CATSSSESSYNEQFF. For the CDR3, the DNA is TGTGCCACCAGCAGTAGCGAAAGCTCCTACAATGAGCAGTTCTTC. This rearrangement joins TRBV15 to TRBJ2-1; D perhaps matches TRBD2 (5 bases). The germline V gene encodes CDR1 LNHNV and CDR2 YYDKDF (reference sequence). V lost 3 bases, J lost 0 bases, and 9 bases lay in between. The CDR3 is 15 amino acids.

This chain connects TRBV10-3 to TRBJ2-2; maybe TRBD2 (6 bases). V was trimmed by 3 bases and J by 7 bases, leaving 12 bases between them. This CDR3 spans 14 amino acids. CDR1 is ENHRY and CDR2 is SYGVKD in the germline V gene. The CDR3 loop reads CAISEKRGNGELFF. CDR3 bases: TGTGCCATCAGTGAAAAACGGGGGAACGGGGAGCTGTTTTTT.

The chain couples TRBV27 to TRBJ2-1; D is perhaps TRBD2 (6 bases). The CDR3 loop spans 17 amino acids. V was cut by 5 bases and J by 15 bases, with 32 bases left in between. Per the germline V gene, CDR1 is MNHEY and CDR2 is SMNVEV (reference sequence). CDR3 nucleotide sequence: TGTGCCAGCAGTCTAAACCAGGCCGGGACTGCCCTCATAGGACGGTTCTTC. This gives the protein CASSLNQAGTALIGRFF.